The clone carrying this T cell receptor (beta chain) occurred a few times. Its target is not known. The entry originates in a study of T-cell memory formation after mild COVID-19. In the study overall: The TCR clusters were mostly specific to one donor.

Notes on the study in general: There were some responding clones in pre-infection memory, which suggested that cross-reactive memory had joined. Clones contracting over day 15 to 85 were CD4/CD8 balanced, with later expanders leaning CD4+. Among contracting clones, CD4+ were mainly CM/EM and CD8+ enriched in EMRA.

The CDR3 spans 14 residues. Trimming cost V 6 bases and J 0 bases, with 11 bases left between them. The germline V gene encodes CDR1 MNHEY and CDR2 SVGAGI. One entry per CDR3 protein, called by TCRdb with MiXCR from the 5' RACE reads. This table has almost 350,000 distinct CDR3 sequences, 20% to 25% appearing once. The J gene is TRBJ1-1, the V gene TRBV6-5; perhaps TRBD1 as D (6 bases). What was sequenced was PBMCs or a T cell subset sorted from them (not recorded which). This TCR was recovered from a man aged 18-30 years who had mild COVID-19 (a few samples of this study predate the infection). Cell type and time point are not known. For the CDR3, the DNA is TGTGCCAGCAGAGCAGGGGCCCTGAACACTGAAGCTTTCTTT. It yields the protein CASRAGALNTEAFF.